These 32 T cell receptor beta chains came from one sample sequenced in a study of identical twins. Each CDR3 protein gets one entry after TCRdb re-called the 5' RACE reads with MiXCR. The repertoire has fewer than 550,000 distinct CDR3 sequences, roughly an eighth of them found once; the top ten carry approximately 1%. This sample was also put to use in a study of yellow fever vaccine responses in identical twins.

Specimen: CD4+ T cells sorted from blood. Receptors were obtained from a woman aged 18-30 years in good health.

This clonotype was detected ten times or more. The rearrangement links TRBV20-1 to TRBJ2-7; 8 positions agree with TRBD2. The V gene end was trimmed by 3 bases and the J gene end by 12 bases; junction bases not matched to a gene: 10. This CDR3 spans 12 amino acids. Looked up from germline, CDR1 is DFQATT and CDR2 is SNEGSKA (reference sequence). This CDR3 reads CSAREISGTLYF. CDR3 DNA sequence: TGCAGTGCTAGGGAAATTAGCGGGACGCTGTACTTC.

This clonotype was detected many times. The V gene is TRBV3-1, the J gene TRBJ1-5, with TRBD1 matching 9 bases. V lost 3 bases, J lost 6 bases, and 6 bases stayed unmatched. Germline assignment: CDR1 LGHDT and CDR2 YNNKEL (reference sequence). The CDR3 contains 15 residues. The CDR3 spells CASSHGTGFTQPQHF. Written as DNA, the CDR3 is TGTGCCAGCAGCCATGGGACAGGGTTCACTCAGCCCCAGCATTTT.

The genes are TRBV15 and TRBJ2-7, with D possibly TRBD2 on 5 matching bases. V was shortened by 0 bases and J by 7 bases, with 7 bases between the two germline ends. The length of the CDR3 is 12 residues. In germline, CDR1 is LNHNV, CDR2 YYDKDF (reference sequence). This CDR3 is CATSRDGGEQYF. DNA for the CDR3: TGTGCCACCAGCAGAGATGGAGGAGAGCAGTACTTC. Supplemented by reference TRBV15 and TRBJ2-7, the full variable domain reads DAMVIQNPRYQVTQFGKPVTLSCSQTLNHNVMYWYQQKSSQAPKLLFHYYDKDFNNEADTPDNFQSRRPNTSFCFLDIRSPGLGDTAMYLCATSRDGGEQYFGPGTRLTVT.

This clonotype has just a few counts. V and J are TRBV9 and TRBJ2-3; D is undetermined. Trimming took off 2 bases at V and 2 bases at J, with 9 bases between the two ends. Germline V gene sequence: CDR1 SGDLS, CDR2 YYNGEE. The CDR3 contains 14 residues. CDR3 sequence: CASSVTSNTDTQYF. CDR3 nucleotides: TGTGCCAGCAGCGTTACCAGCAACACAGATACGCAGTATTTT. Together with reference TRBV9 and TRBJ2-3, the CDR3 gives the full variable domain: DSGVTQTPKHLITATGQRVTLRCSPRSGDLSVYWYQQSLDQGLQFLIQYYNGEERAKGNILERFSAQQFPDLHSELNLSSLELGDSALYFCASSVTSNTDTQYFGPGTRLTVL.

This chain joins TRBV7-8 and TRBJ2-1, with TRBD1 identical over 8 bases. The CDR3 contains 15 residues. Germline V gene sequence: CDR1 SGHVS, CDR2 FQNEAQ. The trim removed 5 bases at V and 3 bases at J, leaving 6 bases unmatched. The CDR3 sequence: CASSPTGGNYNEQFF. The CDR3 coding sequence is TGTGCCAGCAGCCCTACAGGGGGTAACTACAATGAGCAGTTCTTC. Filled out from reference TRBV7-8 and TRBJ2-1, the complete variable domain reads GAGVSQSPRYKVAKRGQDVALRCDPISGHVSLFWYQQALGQGPEFLTYFQNEAQLDKSGLPSDRFFAERPEGSVSTLKIQRTQQEDSAVYLCASSPTGGNYNEQFFGPGTRLTVL.

The genes are TRBV9 and TRBJ1-2; tentative D call: TRBD1 (6 bases). The CDR3 spans 15 residues. Germline V lookup: CDR1 SGDLS, CDR2 YYNGEE. The ends were cut back, 0 bases at V and 3 bases at J, with 12 bases in the middle. The CDR3 here is CASSVGLGGDYGYTF. CDR3 DNA: TGTGCCAGCAGCGTAGGTTTAGGGGGAGACTATGGCTACACCTTC.

The J gene is TRBJ2-1, the V gene TRBV27, with TRBD2 as a possible D gene (6 bases). Germline assignment: CDR1 MNHEY and CDR2 SMNVEV (reference sequence). This CDR3 region has 13 residues. V dropped 6 bases and J dropped 5 bases, with 11 bases sitting between them. CDR3 sequence reads: CASRKLADNEQFF. In DNA form, the CDR3 reads TGTGCCAGCAGAAAACTAGCCGACAATGAGCAGTTCTTC.

The gene calls are TRBV7-2 and TRBJ2-1; 9 bases are shared with TRBD2. With 11 bases clipped from V and 5 bases from J, the junction kept 7 bases outside the gene matches. CDR3 length: 13 amino acids. Looked up from germline, CDR1 is SGHTA and CDR2 is FQGNSA. CDR3 protein: CASAGGFNNEQFF. The DNA of the CDR3 is TGTGCCTCAGCGGGAGGATTTAACAATGAGCAGTTCTTC.

This clonotype was seen a handful of times. The chain joins TRBV5-1 to TRBJ2-1, with no clear D. Looked up from germline, CDR1 is SGHRS and CDR2 is YFSETQ. CDR3 size: 15 residues. Trimming took 0 bases from V and 5 from J, leaving 12 bases between them. CDR3: CASSLAAGWHNEQFF. CDR3 in DNA: TGCGCCAGCAGCTTGGCGGCAGGCTGGCACAATGAGCAGTTCTTC.

This clonotype turned up a few times. V gene TRBV5-1 combines with J gene TRBJ2-2, with D perhaps matching TRBD1 (5 bases). V lost 0 bases and J lost 13, with 13 bases in between. CDR3 size: 13 residues. Germline V gene lookup returns CDR1 SGHRS and CDR2 YFSETQ. Here the CDR3 reads CASSLATVGWLFF. CDR3 in DNA: TGCGCCAGCAGCTTGGCGACAGTAGGTTGGCTGTTTTTT. The whole variable domain, filled in from reference TRBV5-1 and TRBJ2-2, reads KAGVTQTPRYLIKTRGQQVTLSCSPISGHRSVSWYQQTPGQGLQFLFEYFSETQRNKGNFPGRFSGRQFSNSRSEMNVSTLELGDSALYLCASSLATVGWLFFGEGSRLTVL.

This clonotype was found many times. The rearrangement joins TRBV4-3 to TRBJ2-3; 12 bases line up with TRBD2. This CDR3 comprises 20 residues. The germline V gene has CDR1 LGHNA and CDR2 YSLEER. V shed 4 bases, J shed 4 bases, and the junction held 18 bases outside the gene matches. This chain's CDR3 is CASSPFGLAGGPFVADTQYF. CDR3 coding DNA: TGCGCCAGCAGCCCCTTCGGGCTAGCGGGAGGGCCGTTCGTGGCAGATACGCAGTATTTT.

This clonotype was counted between two and nine times. This rearrangement joins TRBV29-1 to TRBJ2-5; the D gene is possibly TRBD1 (6 bases). The V end was cut by 6 bases, the J end by 4 bases, with 15 bases between. The CDR3 has 13 residues. Per germline, CDR1 SQVTM and CDR2 ANQGSEA. The CDR3 sequence is CSVNGQGLETQYF. CDR3 DNA sequence: TGCAGCGTCAACGGGCAGGGGCTAGAGACCCAGTACTTC. Full variable domain (missing parts from reference TRBV29-1 and TRBJ2-5): SAVISQKPSRDICQRGTSLTIQCQVDSQVTMMFWYRQQPGQSLTLIATANQGSEATYESGFVIDKFPISRPNLTFSTLTVSNMSPEDSSIYLCSVNGQGLETQYFGPGTRLLVL.

This clonotype was found many times. The chain has TRBV5-1 and TRBJ2-5; D may be TRBD2 (5 bases). This CDR3 has 14 amino acids. Germline V gene lookup returns CDR1 SGHRS and CDR2 YFSETQ. V gave up 4 bases and J gave up 5 bases, with 15 bases separating them. The CDR3 region has the DNA TGCGCCAGCAGCCGCCAGCCGGGGAAGGAGACCCAGTACTTC. Encoded protein: CASSRQPGKETQYF.

This clonotype was counted between two and nine times. The chain joins TRBV27 to TRBJ2-1; weak D call: TRBD2 (5 bases). The germline gives CDR1 MNHEY, CDR2 SMNVEV (reference sequence). The CDR3 is 12 amino acids. V lost 4 bases and J 7 bases, leaving 8 bases between the germline ends. The CDR3 loop is CASSSLGNEQFF. In nucleotides, the CDR3 is TGTGCCAGCAGTTCACTAGGGAATGAGCAGTTCTTC.

This clonotype was observed many times. The V and J genes are TRBV12-3 or TRBV12-4 and TRBJ2-7; D call uncertain. Trimming cost V 5 bases and J 0 bases, with 5 bases left between them. The length of the CDR3 is 12 residues. CDR3 loop: CASSPYSYEQYF. The CDR3 nucleotides are TGTGCCAGCAGTCCCTACTCCTACGAGCAGTACTTC.

This clonotype was counted between two and nine times. The V and J genes are TRBV3-1 and TRBJ2-3, with D possibly called TRBD1 or TRBD2 (5 bases each). There are 14 residues in the CDR3. With 7 bases removed from V and 8 bases from J, the gap between germline ends came to 19 bases. CDR1 and CDR2 (germline): LGHDT, YNNKEL (reference sequence). The CDR3 reads CASNPGPLDGTQYF. The CDR3 region has the DNA TGTGCCAGCAATCCGGGACCCTTAGACGGTACGCAGTATTTT.

This clonotype was detected once. The chain is built from TRBV6-5 and TRBJ1-1; the D is unclear. The germline V gene has CDR1 MNHEY and CDR2 SVGAGI. The CDR3 is 14 amino acids. Trimming took 3 bases from V and 5 from J, leaving 13 bases between them. The CDR3 here is CASSYSGSGTEAFF. CDR3 DNA: TGTGCCAGCAGTTATTCGGGTTCGGGAACTGAAGCTTTCTTT.

Ten or more counts support this clonotype. V is TRBV4-3 and J is TRBJ2-1; no firm D call. The CDR3 length is 15 residues. Germline-derived CDR1 and CDR2 are LGHNA and YSLEER. Trimming removed 0 bases from V and 0 bases from J, with 6 bases in between. The CDR3 DNA follows: TGCGCCAGCAGCCAAGAAGGCACCTCCTACAATGAGCAGTTCTTC. Residues: CASSQEGTSYNEQFF.

The chain links TRBV29-1 to TRBJ2-7, with a weak D call TRBD1 (7 bases). The CDR3 has 14 residues. Trimming stripped 0 bases from V and 6 bases from J, with 15 bases between. Germline V gives CDR1 SQVTM, CDR2 ANQGSEA. CDR3 region: CSVEDRAGGLEQYF. In DNA, the CDR3 is TGCAGCGTTGAAGATCGGGCAGGGGGGCTCGAGCAGTACTTC.

At least ten counts were recorded for this clonotype. The V gene is TRBV12-3 or TRBV12-4, the J gene TRBJ1-2, with 7 bases that match TRBD1. After removal of 2 bases from V and 6 bases from J, the junction contained 6 bases not matched to a gene. CDR3 size: 14 residues. DNA of the CDR3: TGTGCCAGCAGTTTAAGGGGGCCCACTGATGGCTACACCTTC. Its translation: CASSLRGPTDGYTF.

In this sample, this clonotype turned up many times. This chain joins TRBV5-1 and TRBJ1-1; D is unclear. Trimming stripped 5 bases from V and 3 bases from J, with 17 bases between. CDR1 is SGHRS, CDR2 YFSETQ, per germline. CDR3 length: 15 amino acids. CDR3 nucleotides: TGCGCCAGCAGTCGGACCACAAAGATGGACACTGAAGCTTTCTTT. Translating gives CASSRTTKMDTEAFF.

The chain combines TRBV28 with TRBJ2-2; TRBD1 agrees at 7 bases. Per the germline V gene, CDR1 is MDHEN and CDR2 is SYDVKM. With V trimmed by 3 bases and J by 6 bases, 4 bases remained unmatched. The CDR3 length is 14 residues. The CDR3 DNA sequence: TGTGCCAGCAGTTTCATAGGACAGGCCGGGGAGCTGTTTTTT. Protein: CASSFIGQAGELFF. The full variable domain, rest sourced from reference TRBV28 and TRBJ2-2, is DVKVTQSSRYLVKRTGEKVFLECVQDMDHENMFWYRQDPGLGLRLIYFSYDVKMKEKGDIPEGYSVSREKKERFSLILESASTNQTSMYLCASSFIGQAGELFFGEGSRLTVL.

This clonotype was counted between two and nine times. The chain couples TRBV18 to TRBJ2-1; D might be TRBD2 (6 bases). Trimming stripped 3 bases from V and 4 bases from J, with 13 bases between. CDR3 length: 15 residues. Looked up from germline, CDR1 is KGHSH and CDR2 is LQKENI. The CDR3 spells CASSPLAPEYNEQFF. In DNA form, the CDR3 reads TGTGCCAGCTCACCCCTAGCGCCGGAATACAATGAGCAGTTCTTC. The full variable domain, with the rest looked up from reference TRBV18 and TRBJ2-1, is NAGVMQNPRHLVRRRGQEARLRCSPMKGHSHVYWYRQLPEEGLKFMVYLQKENIIDESGMPKERFSAEFPKEGPSILRIQQVVRGDSAAYFCASSPLAPEYNEQFFGPGTRLTVL.

The chain combines TRBV20-1 with TRBJ2-5; D might be TRBD1 or TRBD2, each matching 6 bases. Germline V lookup: CDR1 DFQATT, CDR2 SNEGSKA (reference sequence). V lost 6 bases, J lost 2 bases, and 16 bases lay in between. The length of the CDR3 is 14 residues. The CDR3 bases are TGCAGTGCCAAAGGCCGGGGGCGACAAGAGACCCAGTACTTC. It encodes CSAKGRGRQETQYF.

The rearrangement joins TRBV30 to TRBJ2-1; D possibly corresponds to TRBD2 (6 bases). The CDR3 consists of 13 residues. Germline V gene lookup returns CDR1 GTSNPN and CDR2 SVGIG (reference sequence). V was clipped by 8 bases and J by 3 bases, with 14 bases between them. CDR3 sequence (DNA): TGTGCCGGAAGACGGGGGATCTACAATGAGCAGTTCTTC. Protein sequence: CAGRRGIYNEQFF.

The table lists this clonotype with a few counts. The chain uses TRBV12-3 or TRBV12-4 and TRBJ1-5, with 8 nucleotides matching TRBD1. This CDR3 spans 15 amino acids. V was clipped by 5 bases and J by 2 bases; unmatched bases: 5. The CDR3 loop reads CASSPQTGGNQPQHF. CDR3 DNA: TGTGCCAGCAGTCCTCAGACAGGGGGCAATCAGCCCCAGCATTTT.

This clonotype was seen repeatedly, ten times or more. V and J are TRBV24-1 and TRBJ2-7; D is possibly TRBD1 (5 bases). Germline CDR1 and CDR2: KGHDR and SFDVKD. The V end was cut by 1 base, the J end by 2 bases, with 14 bases between. The CDR3 totals 16 residues. Here the CDR3 reads CATSDFKGSSTYEQYF. The CDR3 bases are TGTGCCACCAGTGATTTTAAGGGGTCTTCTACCTACGAGCAGTACTTC.

A few counts support this clonotype. The V and J genes are TRBV20-1 and TRBJ2-3; 12 nucleotides agree with TRBD2. From germline, CDR1 is DFQATT and CDR2 SNEGSKA (reference sequence). This CDR3 contains 15 residues. CDR3 nucleotide sequence: TGCAGCTTAGCACGGACTAGCGGGGTAACAGATACGCAGTATTTT. Translated: CSLARTSGVTDTQYF.

This clonotype came up a few times. The chain couples TRBV29-1 to TRBJ2-5, with D uncertain. Germline V gene sequence: CDR1 SQVTM, CDR2 ANQGSEA. CDR3 length equals 12 residues. Trimming cost V 4 bases and J 5 bases, with 11 bases left between them. CDR3 DNA sequence: TGCAGCGTTGGTGGGCAGACTGAGACCCAGTACTTC. Translating it yields CSVGGQTETQYF.

In this sample, this clonotype turned up many times. The rearrangement links TRBV5-1 to TRBJ2-2; TRBD2 matches at 8 bases. This CDR3 comprises 16 residues. The germline V gene has CDR1 SGHRS and CDR2 YFSETQ. V trimming: 0 bases; J trimming: 1 base; junction bases outside the gene matches: 2. CDR3 loop: CASSLVLAGNTGELFF. Written as DNA, the CDR3 is TGCGCCAGCAGCTTGGTCCTAGCGGGGAACACCGGGGAGCTGTTTTTT.

The CDR3 DNA is TGTGCCAGCAGCCGAGAGATCGGAGAGACCCAGTACTTC. Translating gives CASSREIGETQYF. The rearrangement links TRBV9 to TRBJ2-5; D is unclear. CDR1 and CDR2 (germline): SGDLS, YYNGEE. V dropped 4 bases and J dropped 4 bases, with 11 bases sitting between them. The CDR3 extends over 13 amino acids.

V and J are TRBV28 and TRBJ2-3; TRBD2 matches 8 bases. The CDR3 consists of 18 residues. V gave up 7 bases and J gave up 2 bases; unmatched junction bases: 17. The germline V gene encodes CDR1 MDHEN and CDR2 SYDVKM. This CDR3 is CASTPHPSKRGFTDTQYF. The CDR3 region has the DNA TGTGCCAGCACCCCCCACCCGTCCAAGCGGGGGTTCACAGATACGCAGTATTTT.